The next 13 T cell receptor beta chains were all read from a single sample in a study of read filtering for tumor transcriptome and immune sequencing. Molecular barcoded adaptors covering alpha/delta and beta/gamma chains were used on about 0.4 ug RNA. One entry per CDR3 protein results from TCRdb running MiXCR on the reads. The sample lists about 40,000 distinct CDR3 sequences; about 10% were seen once. The sample comprised a population of CD138-negative cells sorted from bone marrow. These receptors came from a donor aged 40 or older with multiple myeloma.

This clonotype has ten or more counts. The CDR3 is CASSFETANTGELFF. The CDR3 nucleotides are TGTGCCAGCAGCTTCGAGACAGCGAACACCGGGGAGCTGTTTTTT. The chain uses TRBV7-2 and TRBJ2-2, with D possibly being TRBD1 (5 bases). This CDR3 contains 15 residues. In germline, CDR1 is SGHTA, CDR2 FQGNSA. Trimming left V 3 bases short and J 0 bases short, with 8 bases between.

This clonotype was detected ten times or more. The J gene is TRBJ1-1, the V gene TRBV20-1; 8 bases line up with TRBD1. The CDR3 is made up of 13 amino acids. The V gene end was trimmed by 6 bases and the J gene end by 1 base; junction bases not matched to a gene: 4. Germline CDR1 and CDR2: DFQATT and SNEGSKA (reference sequence). The CDR3: CSATGTGNTEAFF. Here the CDR3 DNA reads TGCAGTGCAACCGGGACAGGGAACACTGAAGCTTTCTTT.

This clonotype was seen ten or more times. V usage is TRBV7-9 and J usage is TRBJ1-1; a weak D match, TRBD1 (5 bases). The V gene's germline CDR1 is SEHNR and CDR2 FQNEAQ (reference sequence). Between the trimmed V and J ends, which lost 0 bases and 6 bases, there was a span of 14 bases. The CDR3 spans 15 residues. CDR3 sequence (DNA): TGTGCCAGCAGCTTAGCCGGGCAGGGTGCGGCTGAAGCTTTCTTT. Protein: CASSLAGQGAAEAFF.

About this clonotype itself: A much larger clonotype is one base distant, so this may be a read error. The chain has TRBV4-1 and TRBJ2-1; no definite D call. This CDR3 has 14 amino acids. The germline gives CDR1 MGHRA, CDR2 YSYEKL. Trimming took 2 bases from V and 6 from J, leaving 11 bases between them. DNA of the CDR3: TGCGCCAGCAGCCAAATGAATCGTAGCAATGAGCAGTTCTTC. Its protein is CASSQMNRSNEQFF.

This clonotype was recorded at least ten times. The J gene is TRBJ2-5, the V gene TRBV20-1; no definite D call. CDR1 is DFQATT and CDR2 is SNEGSKA in the germline V gene (reference sequence). The germline V and J ends were trimmed by 0 bases and 7 bases, with 6 bases remaining between them. The CDR3 totals 11 residues. Written as DNA, the CDR3 is TGCAGTGCTAGAGATATGGGGACCCAGTACTTC. Its translation is CSARDMGTQYF.

This chain joins TRBV20-1 and TRBJ2-3; 8 bases line up with TRBD1. Trimming took 3 bases from V and 2 from J; bases not matched to a gene: 10. The CDR3 has 16 residues. Germline lookup yields CDR1 DFQATT and CDR2 SNEGSKA (reference sequence). The CDR3 sequence: CSASGMTGEATDTQYF. The CDR3, as DNA: TGCAGTGCTAGTGGGATGACAGGGGAGGCCACAGATACGCAGTATTTT.

This clonotype was seen ten or more times. V is TRBV7-2 and J is TRBJ2-6; no definite D call. The germline V and J ends were trimmed by 6 bases and 1 base, with 7 bases remaining between them. The CDR3 totals 14 residues. CDR1 is SGHTA, CDR2 FQGNSA, per germline. The CDR3 sequence is CASSFLSGANVLTF. DNA of the CDR3: TGTGCCAGCAGTTTCCTATCTGGGGCCAACGTCCTGACTTTC.

This clonotype was seen many times. The junction shows a germline mismatch at one end, possibly a read error. The rearrangement joins TRBV7-9 to TRBJ1-1; weak D call: TRBD1 (5 bases). In germline, CDR1 is SEHNR, CDR2 FQNEAQ (reference sequence). The CDR3 is made up of 14 amino acids. DNA for the CDR3: TGTGTCAGCAGCGGGGGTGGGTTGGGCACTGAAGCTTTCTTT. As protein: CVSSGGGLGTEAFF.

Many counts were recorded for this clonotype. This chain uses TRBV5-1 with TRBJ2-6, with D perhaps TRBD1 (6 bases). This CDR3 region has 15 residues. Trimming shortened V by 4 bases and J by 3 bases, and 11 bases separated the two germline ends. Germline CDR1 SGHRS, CDR2 YFSETQ. The chain's CDR3 is CASSLRTDGANVLTF. Written as DNA, the CDR3 is TGCGCCAGCAGCCTCAGGACAGATGGGGCCAACGTCCTGACTTTC.

This sequence joins TRBV7-3 and TRBJ2-3, with no clear D. V lost 5 bases to trimming and J lost 2 bases, with 8 bases between them. Per germline, CDR1 SGHTA and CDR2 FQGTGA. This CDR3 comprises 13 residues. This chain's CDR3 is CASSRQPTDTQYF. Here the CDR3 DNA reads TGTGCCAGCAGCCGACAACCCACAGATACGCAGTATTTT.

In this sample, this clonotype turned up many times. The chain links TRBV28 to TRBJ1-5, with 8 bases matching TRBD1. CDR1 is MDHEN, CDR2 SYDVKM, per germline. The J segment lost 8 bases and the V segment lost 5 bases, leaving 8 bases of the junction unmatched. This CDR3 has 14 residues. The CDR3 sequence is CASSPYRGTEPQHF. CDR3 sequence (DNA): TGTGCCAGCAGTCCCTACAGGGGGACAGAGCCCCAGCATTTT.

This clonotype was recorded many times. This rearrangement joins TRBV20-1 to TRBJ1-5; a possible D gene is TRBD1 (5 bases). Looked up from germline, CDR1 is DFQATT and CDR2 is SNEGSKA (reference sequence). This CDR3 contains 14 residues. Trimming shortened V by 0 bases and J by 7 bases, and 13 bases separated the two germline ends. The CDR3 sequence: CSAREARAGQPQHF. The DNA of the CDR3 is TGCAGTGCTAGAGAGGCCAGGGCAGGGCAGCCCCAGCATTTT.

This clonotype was counted many times. V gene TRBV7-2 combines with J gene TRBJ1-5, with D possibly TRBD1 on 6 matching bases. This CDR3 is 17 amino acids long. V was pared by 5 bases and J by 0 bases, with 17 bases between. Looked up from germline, CDR1 is SGHTA and CDR2 is FQGNSA. The CDR3 loop reads CASSPRGGPDSNQPQHF. In nucleotides, the CDR3 is TGTGCCAGCAGCCCTCGCGGGGGGCCCGATAGCAATCAGCCCCAGCATTTT.